This T cell receptor beta chain is drawn from a study of blood T cell repertoires in COVID-19. This table comes from immunoSEQ multiplex PCR, and its TCRdb copy is limited to in-frame clones, with some not included. Among 350,000 or so clones listed, about 88% were seen once. The sequencing sample was made of PBMCs or T cells enriched from blood (not recorded which). This sequence originates from a woman in her thirties who had been exposed to COVID-19.

Here the CDR3 DNA reads TGTGCCAGCAGCTCGGGCGGGACAGCCCAAGAGACCCAGTACTTC. Translation gives CASSSGGTAQETQYF. V usage is TRBV11-2 and J usage is TRBJ2-5, with a tentative D call TRBD1 (7 bases). The CDR3 loop spans 15 amino acids. V lost 4 bases to trimming and J lost 1 base, with 13 bases between them. CDR1 and CDR2 from the germline V gene are SGHAT and FQNNGV.